The 25 T cell receptor beta chains below come from one sample, sequenced in a study of T cell clonality in common variable immunodeficiency. The repertoire was sequenced with immunoSEQ multiplex PCR; TCRdb's copy has only in-frame clones and lacks some. The profile covers 40,000 to 65,000 clones, none occurring a single time. The specimen sequenced was peripheral blood mononuclear cells. The receptor set was obtained from a person between 18 and 75 years old in good health.

This clone was recorded at least ten times. The read terminates 3 residues ahead of where the CDR3 ends, so the germline J gene completes it. The rearrangement links TRBV4-1 to TRBJ1-1, with TRBD1 as a possible D gene (5 bases). Germline CDR1 is MGHRA and CDR2 is YSYEKL. This CDR3 is built from 15 residues. V gave up 3 bases and J gave up 0 bases, with 11 bases separating them. The sequenced CDR3 bases are TGCGCCAGCAGCCAGATGACAGCCATGAACACTGAA. It encodes CASSQMTAMNTE. The full CDR3 protein is CASSQMTAMNTEAFF.

This clone was seen many times. Read data end 3 residues before the CDR3 end; the end is taken from the germline J gene. V usage is TRBV13 and J usage is TRBJ2-7; no definite D call. Trimming stripped 0 bases from V and 3 bases from J, with 9 bases between. CDR3 length: 14 residues. Per the germline V gene, CDR1 is PRHDT and CDR2 is FYEKMQ (reference sequence). The sequenced CDR3 bases are TGTGCCAGCAGCTTAGGCCGGGTAGACTACGAG. Its protein product is CASSLGRVDYE. The CDR3 reads in full as CASSLGRVDYEQYF.

Ten or more counts support this clone. The read is 3 residues too short to cover the CDR3 end, so that end is filled in from the germline J gene. The chain couples TRBV30 to TRBJ2-7; a possible D gene is TRBD1 (6 bases). The CDR3 is made up of 13 amino acids. Trimming left V 2 bases short and J 0 bases short, with 8 bases between. The germline CDR1 and CDR2 sequences are GTSNPN and SVGIG (reference sequence). CDR3 region: CAWSTDSSYEQYF. The DNA read from the CDR3 is TGTGCCTGGAGTACGGACAGCTCCTACGAG.

About this clone itself: The read falls 3 residues short of the CDR3 end, and the missing part is taken from the germline J gene. The chain uses TRBV7-2 and TRBJ1-1; TRBD1 matches at 7 bases. CDR1 and CDR2 (germline): SGHTA, FQGNSA. Losses at the gene ends were 3 bases for V and 3 bases for J; bases not matched to a gene: 4. The CDR3 totals 14 residues. CDR3 protein: CASSFDRAYTEAFF. The covered CDR3 bases are TGTGCCAGCAGCTTTGACAGGGCGTACACTGAA.

This clone was seen repeatedly, ten times or more. The observed sequence ends 3 residues before the CDR3 terminus, with the missing tail filled in from the germline J gene. The rearrangement joins TRBV11-2 to TRBJ1-1, with D possibly TRBD1 on 5 matching bases. The CDR3 loop spans 13 amino acids. The germline V gene has CDR1 SGHAT and CDR2 FQNNGV. The sequenced part of the CDR3 DNA is TGTGCCAGCAGCTTAGGTAAGGGGCAGAAA. It specifies CASSLGKGQK. From start to end, the CDR3 is CASSLGKGQKAFF.

In this sample, this clone turned up a few times. The CDR3 goes on 3 residues after the read ends, and that part is filled in from the germline J gene. The chain joins TRBV7-6 to TRBJ2-3; perhaps TRBD1 as D (5 bases). CDR3 length equals 13 residues. Germline V gene data show CDR1 as SGHVS and CDR2 as FNYEAQ. The CDR3 DNA, read in part, is TGTGCCAGCAGCCCAGGGAACCAAGAGACG. This translates into CASSPGNQET. The whole CDR3 region reads CASSPGNQETQYF.

This CDR3 is CASSDSDASGHTYTF. CDR3 DNA (partial): TGTGCCAGCAGTGACAGTGATGCTAGCGGCCATACC. This chain links TRBV6-4 with TRBJ1-2; no definite D call. The sequence runs out 3 residues before the end of the CDR3; the remainder is reconstructed from the germline J gene. This CDR3 is 15 amino acids long. CDR1 and CDR2 (germline): MRHNA, SNTAGT.

This clone has only a few counts. Sequencing ends 3 residues short of the CDR3 end; the germline J gene provides the rest. This rearrangement joins TRBV6-2 or TRBV6-3 to TRBJ1-2; D is possibly TRBD1 (6 bases). The CDR3 is 12 residues long. V was trimmed by 5 bases and J by 5 bases, leaving 9 bases between them. The germline CDR1 and CDR2 sequences are MNHEY and SVGEGT. The CDR3 region is CASSKDRYGYTF. The covered CDR3 bases are TGTGCCAGCAGTAAGGACAGATATGGC.

This clone was detected many times. The CDR3 end falls 3 residues outside the read, so it is completed with the germline J gene. This chain joins TRBV5-1 and TRBJ1-6, with 7 nucleotides matching TRBD1. Trimming removed 4 bases from V and 6 bases from J; junction bases left unmatched: 4. Germline lookup yields CDR1 SGHRS and CDR2 YFSETQ. The CDR3 has 14 residues. This CDR3 reads CASSLGTANSPLHF. Incomplete CDR3 DNA: TGCGCCAGCAGCCTCGGGACAGCTAATTCACCC.

This clone has at least ten counts. The missing CDR3 end, 3 residues past where the read stops, is filled in from the germline J gene. The V call is TRBV30, the J call TRBJ2-3; D is possibly TRBD2 (6 bases). Looked up from germline, CDR1 is GTSNPN and CDR2 is SVGIG (reference sequence). Trimming removed 4 bases at V and 4 bases at J, with 12 bases between. The CDR3 runs to 13 residues. CDR3 DNA, as far as it was read: TGTGCCTGGAACCGGGGACTTTCAGATACG. Translating it yields CAWNRGLSDT. The complete CDR3 sequence is CAWNRGLSDTQYF. The full variable domain, completed using reference TRBV30 and TRBJ2-3, is SQTIHQWPATLVQPVGSPLSLECTVEGTSNPNLYWYRQAAGRGLQLLFYSVGIGQISSEVPQNLSASRPQDRQFILSSKKLLLSDSGFYLCAWNRGLSDTQYFGPGTRLTVL.

With regard to this clone: The CDR3 end lies 3 residues beyond the end of the read and is filled in from the germline J gene. J is TRBJ2-2 and V is TRBV2, with D possibly matching TRBD1 (6 bases). Trimming shortened V by 5 bases and J by 5 bases, and 12 bases separated the two germline ends. Germline assignment: CDR1 SNHLY and CDR2 FYNNEI. This CDR3 has 14 residues. CDR3 residues: CASSLTGSTGELFF. CDR3 DNA (partial): TGTGCCAGCAGTTTAACAGGGAGTACCGGGGAG.

This clone was counted ten times or more. The CDR3 goes on 3 residues after the read ends, and that part is filled in from the germline J gene. V gene TRBV18 combines with J gene TRBJ2-3, with D possibly TRBD1 on 6 matching bases. This CDR3 is built from 13 residues. Germline V CDR1 and CDR2: KGHSH, LQKENI. The CDR3 DNA, read in part, is TGTGCCAGCTCACCAGACACAGGGATAGCG. Its translation is CASSPDTGIA. The entire CDR3 protein reads CASSPDTGIAQYF.

The table lists this clone with many counts. The read finishes 3 residues shy of the CDR3 end, and the germline J gene is used to complete it. The chain combines TRBV14 with TRBJ1-2, with D perhaps TRBD1 (6 bases). V was shortened by 6 bases and J by 5 bases, with 13 bases between the two germline ends. Germline lookup yields CDR1 SGHDN and CDR2 FVKESK. The CDR3 spans 13 residues. Incomplete CDR3 DNA: TGTGCCAGCAGTTCGGCCAGGGGTTATGGC. Its protein product is CASSSARGYG. The CDR3 in full is CASSSARGYGYTF.

This clone was observed many times. Sequencing ends 3 residues short of the CDR3 end; the germline J gene provides the rest. The rearrangement links TRBV2 to TRBJ2-1, with 7 bases that match TRBD2. The length of the CDR3 is 14 residues. Germline loops: CDR1 SNHLY, CDR2 FYNNEI. Germline trimming cut 7 bases from V and 1 base from J; bases unmatched to any gene: 4. Here the CDR3 reads CASIYSGSYNEQFF. The covered CDR3 bases are TGTGCCAGCATTTATAGCGGGTCCTACAATGAG.

Regarding this clone: The CDR3 end lies 3 residues beyond the end of the read and is filled in from the germline J gene. V and J are TRBV7-9 and TRBJ2-5, with 11 nucleotides matching TRBD2. Germline values: CDR1 SEHNR, CDR2 FQNEAQ (reference sequence). V was clipped by 6 bases and J by 4 bases; unmatched bases: 7. The CDR3 runs 15 residues. CDR3 DNA (partial): TGTGCCAGCAGAGTGATTAGCGGGAGGGGAGAGACC. Protein product: CASRVISGRGET. Given in full, the CDR3 is CASRVISGRGETQYF.

This clone showed up many times. The DNA ends 3 residues before the CDR3 does, and the rest of the CDR3 is filled in from the germline J gene. The chain employs TRBV30 and TRBJ2-3; D is ambiguous. The CDR3 runs 12 residues. Looked up from germline, CDR1 is GTSNPN and CDR2 is SVGIG (reference sequence). Between the trimmed V and J ends, which lost 0 bases and 2 bases, there was a span of 3 bases. Partial CDR3 DNA: TGTGCCTGGAGTGTGGCCACAGATACG. This codes for CAWSVATDT. The full CDR3 reads CAWSVATDTQYF.

This clone was counted ten times or more. CDR3: CASSSLAGYNEQFF. The sequenced part of the CDR3 DNA is TGTGCCAGCAGCTCACTAGCGGGATACAATGAG. The V and J genes are TRBV7-9 and TRBJ2-1; TRBD2 agrees at 10 bases. The read halts 3 residues ahead of the CDR3 end, with the missing end drawn from the germline J gene. The germline V gene encodes CDR1 SEHNR and CDR2 FQNEAQ (reference sequence). This CDR3 is 14 amino acids long. The ends lost 4 bases at V and 4 bases at J; junction bases unmatched: 1.

In this sample, this clone turned up a few times. With the read ending 3 residues before the CDR3 end, the germline J gene is used to fill in that end. V and J are TRBV5-1 and TRBJ2-1; weak D call: TRBD2 (5 bases). Looked up from germline, CDR1 is SGHRS and CDR2 is YFSETQ. The V end was cut by 3 bases, the J end by 0 bases, with 16 bases between. The CDR3 is 17 amino acids. The sequenced CDR3 bases are TGCGCCAGCAGCTCGGGTAGTGGACTCAGCTCCTACAATGAG. As protein: CASSSGSGLSSYNE. The complete CDR3 protein is CASSSGSGLSSYNEQFF.

This clone has a handful of counts. Read sequence stops 3 residues before the CDR3 end, and the germline J gene provides the missing end. The chain employs TRBV6-2 or TRBV6-3 and TRBJ2-1; D remains ambiguous. The CDR3 is 13 residues long. Germline V gives CDR1 MNHEY, CDR2 SVGEGT. Trimming removed 6 bases at V and 7 bases at J, with 13 bases between. Incomplete CDR3 DNA: TGTGCCAGCAGCCTACGTGGGCTTAATGAG. Encoded protein: CASSLRGLNE. The full CDR3 protein is CASSLRGLNEQFF.

This clone turned up a few times. This sequence may be a read error, since a much larger clone differs from it by one base. The sequenced fragment ends 3 residues before the CDR3 boundary, so the rest is inferred from the germline J gene. The V and J genes are TRBV20-1 and TRBJ2-5, with 7 positions matching TRBD2. This CDR3 has 13 amino acids. In germline, CDR1 is DFQATT, CDR2 SNEGSKA (reference sequence). CDR3 bases read: TGCAGTGCTAGGGACGGACTAGTCCGTACC. Translation: CSARDGLVRT. The CDR3 in its entirety is CSARDGLVRTQYF.

Ten or more counts support this clone. The CDR3 is cut off 3 residues early in the read; its end comes from the germline J gene. The chain couples TRBV7-2 to TRBJ2-5, with D unresolved. Per the germline V gene, CDR1 is SGHTA and CDR2 is FQGNSA. Trimming took 5 bases from V and 5 from J, leaving 18 bases between them. The CDR3 covers 15 residues. The CDR3 is CASSPQRVLGETQYF. The DNA read from the CDR3 is TGTGCCAGCAGCCCGCAACGGGTGTTAGGCGAGACC.

This clone was seen more than once but under ten times. CDR3 amino acids: CSVGTSAETQYF. Partial CDR3 DNA: TGCAGTGTCGGGACTAGCGCAGAGACC. The chain employs TRBV20-1 and TRBJ2-5, with 10 bases fitting TRBD2. The read ends 3 residues shy of where the CDR3 ends; the end is completed using the germline J gene. J gave up 4 bases and V 7 bases, and 3 bases lay outside the gene matches. CDR3 length equals 12 residues. Germline V gene lookup returns CDR1 DFQATT and CDR2 SNEGSKA (reference sequence).

This clone was detected many times. The read finishes 3 residues shy of the CDR3 end, and the germline J gene is used to complete it. The chain uses TRBV29-1 and TRBJ2-1; no clear D. CDR1 is SQVTM, CDR2 ANQGSEA, per germline. The CDR3 extends over 13 amino acids. The V and J ends lost 0 bases and 6 bases respectively, with 9 bases between them. The sequenced part of the CDR3 DNA is TGCAGCGTTGAAGAGCGGATGGGCAATGAG. This translates into CSVEERMGNE. The full CDR3 is CSVEERMGNEQFF.

This clone came up many times. Coverage ceases 3 residues before the CDR3 finishes, and the germline J gene fills in the end. J is TRBJ2-1 and V is TRBV7-3; 7 bases are shared with TRBD2. This CDR3 spans 14 amino acids. Per germline, CDR1 SGHTA and CDR2 FQGTGA. J gave up 4 bases and V 4 bases, and 4 bases lay outside the gene matches. The CDR3 is CASSSSGIYNEQFF. The covered CDR3 bases are TGTGCCAGCAGCTCAAGCGGGATATACAATGAG. The entire variable domain, with the rest obtained from reference TRBV7-3 and TRBJ2-1, is as follows: GAGVSQTPSNKVTEKGKYVELRCDPISGHTALYWYRQSLGQGPEFLIYFQGTGAADDSGLPNDRFFAVRPEGSVSTLKIQRTERGDSAVYLCASSSSGIYNEQFFGPGTRLTVL.

The table lists this clone with many counts. The read falls 3 residues short of the CDR3 end, and the missing part is taken from the germline J gene. The same CDR3 can be traced to other DNA sequences in this sample. The chain combines TRBV7-2 with TRBJ1-3; a possible D gene is TRBD1 (6 bases). Germline values: CDR1 SGHTA, CDR2 FQGNSA. This CDR3 has 14 residues. Trimming removed 4 bases from V and 0 bases from J, with 7 bases in between. The CDR3 bases that were read are TGTGCCAGCAGCTCCAGGGGCTCTGGAAACACC. It is translated as CASSSRGSGNT. The whole CDR3 sequence is CASSSRGSGNTIYF.